The entry below describes one T cell receptor (beta chain). The antigen remains undetermined. TCRdb re-called the 5' RACE reads with MiXCR, one entry per CDR3 protein. There are about 33,000 distinct CDR3 sequences in the sample; roughly 13% occur only once, and 32% lies in the top ten. The data were taken from a study of CD8 T cells in ankylosing spondylitis. Study conclusions and caveats: Disease-associated clones were reportedly significantly overrepresented in matched ankylosing spondylitis synovial fluid. A TCR beta motif of under 10 highly homologous variants seemed to mark ankylosing spondylitis blood.

Trimming shortened V by 0 bases and J by 6 bases, and 12 bases separated the two germline ends. Germline V gene sequence: CDR1 MNHEY, CDR2 SVGAGI. The CDR3 consists of 14 residues. This sequence was found in a male donor with ankylosing spondylitis. This chain connects TRBV6-5 to TRBJ2-7; perhaps TRBD1 as D (6 bases). Specimen: synovial fluid, either unsorted or a sorted T cell fraction (not recorded which). The CDR3, as DNA: TGTGCCAGCAGTTACTCGAAGGCAGGGGCCGAGCAGTACTTC. This gives the protein CASSYSKAGAEQYF.